This TCR beta chain came from a study of brain T cells in children with intractable seizures. There are 15 residues in the CDR3. The V end was cut by 2 bases, the J end by 5 bases, with 13 bases between. Germline CDR1 is SGHDT and CDR2 is YYEEEE. Study-level results: Pre- and post-surgery blood differed in depth, so pre-surgery absences may be undersampling.

Sequencing used immunoSEQ multiplex PCR; TCRdb keeps in-frame clones, though not all of them. The sample holds about 340,000 clones; nearly 95% are singletons and the top ten take roughly 5.7%. The time point denotes: blood from clinic visit 5 months post-surgery; TSC patient then seizure free. Surgery cases with the highest brain T cell transcript signatures were chosen for sequencing. Pre-surgery treatment included at least one anti-epileptic drug. Regarding this clone: Its antigen is undetermined.

Source: peripheral blood, taken about 5 months after surgery. This clonotype was sampled from a boy under two years old with tuberous sclerosis and intractable seizures. V is TRBV5-6 and J is TRBJ1-4, with a possible D match to TRBD1 (6 bases). CDR3 coding DNA: TGTGCCAGCAGCTTATCAGGGGTGGGGAATGAAAAACTGTTTTTT. Translated: CASSLSGVGNEKLFF.